This paragraph reports one T cell receptor (beta chain). Its specificity is not known. This sample was taken from a study of beta chain features in type 1 diabetes. What was sequenced were expressed TCRB transcripts, since all of the isolated RNA had been reverse transcribed. TCRdb's table, derived via immunoSEQ multiplex PCR, lists solely in-frame clones and lacks some. This sample yields over 100,000 clones, of which roughly 43% are seen a single time; roughly 0.064% belongs to the top ten. This CDR3 is built from 14 residues. Per germline, CDR1 SGHRS and CDR2 YFSETQ. Unmatched junction bases numbered 5, after V lost 5 bases and J lost 4 bases. Study-level findings and limits: In every one of the four CD4+ subsets, TCRB CDR3s were moderately but significantly shorter in Type 1 diabetes patients. Shorter templates might be favored by PCR, equally in patients and controls.

It was one heparinised blood draw, averaging around 110 mL, that each donor gave. The specimen sequenced was stem cell memory CD4+ T cells from blood. The genes are TRBV5-1 and TRBJ1-2, with 10 bases identical to TRBD1. This sequence originates from a woman aged 18-29 years in good health. CDR3 bases: TGCGCCAGCAGGGAGACAGGGGGCCCCTATGGCTACACCTTC. It codes for CASRETGGPYGYTF.